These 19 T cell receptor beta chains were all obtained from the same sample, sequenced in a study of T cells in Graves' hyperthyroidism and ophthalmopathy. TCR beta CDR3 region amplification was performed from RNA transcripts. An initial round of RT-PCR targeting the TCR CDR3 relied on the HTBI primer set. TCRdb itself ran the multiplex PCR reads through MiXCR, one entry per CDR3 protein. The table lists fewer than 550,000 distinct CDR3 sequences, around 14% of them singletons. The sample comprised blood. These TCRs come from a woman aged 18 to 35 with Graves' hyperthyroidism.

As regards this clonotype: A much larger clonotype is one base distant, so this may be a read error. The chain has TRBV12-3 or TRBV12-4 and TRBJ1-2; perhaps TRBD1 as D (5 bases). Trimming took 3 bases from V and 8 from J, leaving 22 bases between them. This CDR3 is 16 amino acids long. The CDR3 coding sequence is TGTGCCAGCAGTTTGGCCAGGGAAATAGCACTATCGGGCTACACCTTC. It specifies CASSLAREIALSGYTF.

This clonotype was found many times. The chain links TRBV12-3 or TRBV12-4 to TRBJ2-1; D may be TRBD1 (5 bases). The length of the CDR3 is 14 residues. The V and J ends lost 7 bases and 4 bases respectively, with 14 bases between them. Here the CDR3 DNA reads TGTGCCAGCATTAGGGGAACCCCTTACAATGAGCAGTTCTTC. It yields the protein CASIRGTPYNEQFF.

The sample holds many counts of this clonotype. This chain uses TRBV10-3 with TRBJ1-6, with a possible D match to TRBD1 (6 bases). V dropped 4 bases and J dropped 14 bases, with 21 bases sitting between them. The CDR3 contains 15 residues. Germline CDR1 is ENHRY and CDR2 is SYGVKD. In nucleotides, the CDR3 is TGTGCCATCAGTGTTTCGGCAGGGGAGTTAAACACCCTCCACTTT. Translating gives CAISVSAGELNTLHF.

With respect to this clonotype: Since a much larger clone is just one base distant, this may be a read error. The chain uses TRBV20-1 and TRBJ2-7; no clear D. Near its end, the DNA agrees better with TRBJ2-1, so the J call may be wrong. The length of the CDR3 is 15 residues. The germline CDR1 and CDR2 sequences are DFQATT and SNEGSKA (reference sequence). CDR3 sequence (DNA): TGCAGTGCTAGGGATTCGCAACAGAGCTCCTACGAGCAGTTCTTC. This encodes CSARDSQQSSYEQFF.

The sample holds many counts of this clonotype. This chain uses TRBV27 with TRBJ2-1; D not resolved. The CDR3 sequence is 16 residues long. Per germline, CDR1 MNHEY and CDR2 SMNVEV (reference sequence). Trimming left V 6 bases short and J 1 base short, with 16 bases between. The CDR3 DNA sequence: TGTGCCAGCAGCTCCGCCTCTGCGGAATCCTACAATGAGCAGTTCTTC. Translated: CASSSASAESYNEQFF.

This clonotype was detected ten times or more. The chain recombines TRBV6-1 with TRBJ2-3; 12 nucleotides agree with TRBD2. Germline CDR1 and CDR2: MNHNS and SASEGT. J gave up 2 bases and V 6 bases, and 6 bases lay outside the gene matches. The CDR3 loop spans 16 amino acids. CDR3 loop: CASRASSGGATDTQYF. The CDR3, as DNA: TGTGCCAGCAGGGCTTCTAGCGGGGGGGCCACAGATACGCAGTATTTT.

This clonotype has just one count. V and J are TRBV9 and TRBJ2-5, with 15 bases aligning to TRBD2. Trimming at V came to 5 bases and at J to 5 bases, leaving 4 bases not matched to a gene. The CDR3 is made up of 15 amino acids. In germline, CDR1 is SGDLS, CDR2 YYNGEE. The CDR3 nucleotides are TGTGCCAGCAGTAGGACTAGCGGGAGGGCTGAGACCCAGTACTTC. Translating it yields CASSRTSGRAETQYF.

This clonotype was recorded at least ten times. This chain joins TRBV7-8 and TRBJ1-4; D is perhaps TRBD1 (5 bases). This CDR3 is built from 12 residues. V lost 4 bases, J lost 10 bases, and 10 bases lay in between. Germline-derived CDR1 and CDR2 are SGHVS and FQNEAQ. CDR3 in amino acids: CASSSQGGKLFF. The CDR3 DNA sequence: TGTGCCAGCAGCTCCCAGGGAGGAAAACTGTTTTTT.

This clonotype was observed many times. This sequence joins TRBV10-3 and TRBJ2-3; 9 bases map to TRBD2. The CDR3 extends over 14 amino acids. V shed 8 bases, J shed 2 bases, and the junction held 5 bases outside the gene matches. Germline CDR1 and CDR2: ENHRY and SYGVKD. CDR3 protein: CAIAAGGPTDTQYF. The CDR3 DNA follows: TGTGCCATCGCGGCGGGAGGGCCCACAGATACGCAGTATTTT.

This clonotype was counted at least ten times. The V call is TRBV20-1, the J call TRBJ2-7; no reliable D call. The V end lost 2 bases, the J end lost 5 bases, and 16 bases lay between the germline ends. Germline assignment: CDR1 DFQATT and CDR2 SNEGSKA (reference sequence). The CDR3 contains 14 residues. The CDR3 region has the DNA TGCAGTGCTAGATCCTTGACTCAAGTTGACGAGCAGTACTTC. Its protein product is CSARSLTQVDEQYF.

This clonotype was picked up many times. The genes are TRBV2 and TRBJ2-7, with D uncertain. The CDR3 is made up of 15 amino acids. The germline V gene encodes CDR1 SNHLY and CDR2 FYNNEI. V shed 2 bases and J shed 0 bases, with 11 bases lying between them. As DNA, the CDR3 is TGTGCCAGCAGTGAATTAGGGTTGAGCTCCTACGAGCAGTACTTC. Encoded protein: CASSELGLSSYEQYF.

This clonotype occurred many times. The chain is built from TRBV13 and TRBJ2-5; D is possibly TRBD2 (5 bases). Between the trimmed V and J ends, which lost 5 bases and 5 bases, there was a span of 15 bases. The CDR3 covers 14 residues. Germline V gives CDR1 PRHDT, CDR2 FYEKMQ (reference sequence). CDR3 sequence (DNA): TGTGCCAGCAGCCCCCCGGGTAGCGAGGAGACCCAGTACTTC. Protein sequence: CASSPPGSEETQYF.

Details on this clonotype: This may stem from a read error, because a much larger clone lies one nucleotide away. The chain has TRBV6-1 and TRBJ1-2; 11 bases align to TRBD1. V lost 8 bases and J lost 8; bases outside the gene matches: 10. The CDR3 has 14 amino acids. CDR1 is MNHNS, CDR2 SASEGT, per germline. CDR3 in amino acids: CASRNQDRGPGYTF. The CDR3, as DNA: TGTGCCAGCCGAAACCAGGACAGGGGGCCCGGCTACACCTTC.

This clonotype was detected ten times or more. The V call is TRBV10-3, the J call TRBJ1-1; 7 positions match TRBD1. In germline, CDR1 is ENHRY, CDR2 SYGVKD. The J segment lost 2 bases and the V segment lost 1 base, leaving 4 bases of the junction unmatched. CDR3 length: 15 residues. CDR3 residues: CAISELTGLNTEAFF. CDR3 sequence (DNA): TGTGCCATCAGTGAGTTGACAGGGTTAAACACTGAAGCTTTCTTT.

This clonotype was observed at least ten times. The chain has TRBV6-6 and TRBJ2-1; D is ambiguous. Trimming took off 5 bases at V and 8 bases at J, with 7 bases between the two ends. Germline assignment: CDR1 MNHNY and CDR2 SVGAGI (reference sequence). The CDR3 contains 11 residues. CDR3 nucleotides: TGTGCCAGCAGTATACTCGATGAGCAGTTCTTC. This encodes CASSILDEQFF.

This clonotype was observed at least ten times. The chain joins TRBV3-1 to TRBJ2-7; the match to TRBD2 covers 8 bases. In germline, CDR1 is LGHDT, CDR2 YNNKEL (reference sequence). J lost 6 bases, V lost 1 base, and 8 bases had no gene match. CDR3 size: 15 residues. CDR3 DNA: TGTGCCAGCAGCCAAGCGGGGGGGGGGATCTCCGAGCAGTACTTC. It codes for CASSQAGGGISEQYF.

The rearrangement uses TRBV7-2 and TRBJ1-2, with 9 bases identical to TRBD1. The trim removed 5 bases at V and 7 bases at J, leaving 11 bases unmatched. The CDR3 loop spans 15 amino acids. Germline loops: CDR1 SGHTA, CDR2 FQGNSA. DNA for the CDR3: TGTGCCAGCAGCGGCCGGGACAGGGACAGTCGTGGCTACACCTTC. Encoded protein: CASSGRDRDSRGYTF.

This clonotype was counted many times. CDR3 nucleotides: TGCAGCGTTGGGACGGACGCAGATACGCAGTATTTT. Protein sequence: CSVGTDADTQYF. This chain uses TRBV29-1 with TRBJ2-3; no clear D gene. CDR1 is SQVTM, CDR2 ANQGSEA, per germline. The CDR3 is made up of 12 amino acids. The V gene lost 4 bases and the J gene lost 4 bases, with 9 bases spanning the gap.

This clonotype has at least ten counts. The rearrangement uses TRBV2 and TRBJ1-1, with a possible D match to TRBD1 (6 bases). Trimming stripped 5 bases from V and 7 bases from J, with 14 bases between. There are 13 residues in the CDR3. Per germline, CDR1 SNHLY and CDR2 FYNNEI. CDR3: CASSLRGSNEAFF. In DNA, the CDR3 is TGTGCCAGCAGTCTCAGGGGAAGTAATGAAGCTTTCTTT.